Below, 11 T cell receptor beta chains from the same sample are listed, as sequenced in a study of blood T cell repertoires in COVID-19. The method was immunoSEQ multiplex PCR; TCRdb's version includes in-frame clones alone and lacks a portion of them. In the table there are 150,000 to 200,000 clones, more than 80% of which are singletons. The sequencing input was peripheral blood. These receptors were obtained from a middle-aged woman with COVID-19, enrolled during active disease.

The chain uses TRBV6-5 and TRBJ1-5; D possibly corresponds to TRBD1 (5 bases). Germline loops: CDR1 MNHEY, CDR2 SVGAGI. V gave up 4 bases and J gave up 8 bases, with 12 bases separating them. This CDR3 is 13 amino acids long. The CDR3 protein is CASSFGQNKPQHF. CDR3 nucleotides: TGTGCCAGCAGTTTCGGACAAAATAAGCCCCAGCATTTT.

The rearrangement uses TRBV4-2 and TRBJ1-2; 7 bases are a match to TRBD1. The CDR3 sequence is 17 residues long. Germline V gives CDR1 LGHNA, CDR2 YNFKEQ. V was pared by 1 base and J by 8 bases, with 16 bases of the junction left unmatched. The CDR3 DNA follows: TGTGCCAGCAGCCAAGTTACAGGGGCCGCCCCCCTCGACGGCTACACCTTC. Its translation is CASSQVTGAAPLDGYTF.

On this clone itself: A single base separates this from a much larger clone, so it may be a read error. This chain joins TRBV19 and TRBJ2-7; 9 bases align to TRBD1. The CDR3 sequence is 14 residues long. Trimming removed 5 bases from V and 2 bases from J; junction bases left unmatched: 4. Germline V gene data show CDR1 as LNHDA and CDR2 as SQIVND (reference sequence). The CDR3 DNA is TGTGCCAGTAGTTGGCGGGACAGGGCCTACGAGCAGTACTTC. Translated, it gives CASSWRDRAYEQYF.

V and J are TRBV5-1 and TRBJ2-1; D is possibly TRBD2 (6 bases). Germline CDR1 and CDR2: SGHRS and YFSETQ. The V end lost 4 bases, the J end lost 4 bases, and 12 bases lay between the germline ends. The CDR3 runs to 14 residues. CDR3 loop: CASSLLTSYNEQFF. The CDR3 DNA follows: TGCGCCAGCAGCCTGCTGACTAGTTACAATGAGCAGTTCTTC. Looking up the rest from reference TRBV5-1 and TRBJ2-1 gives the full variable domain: KAGVTQTPRYLIKTRGQQVTLSCSPISGHRSVSWYQQTPGQGLQFLFEYFSETQRNKGNFPGRFSGRQFSNSRSEMNVSTLELGDSALYLCASSLLTSYNEQFFGPGTRLTVL.

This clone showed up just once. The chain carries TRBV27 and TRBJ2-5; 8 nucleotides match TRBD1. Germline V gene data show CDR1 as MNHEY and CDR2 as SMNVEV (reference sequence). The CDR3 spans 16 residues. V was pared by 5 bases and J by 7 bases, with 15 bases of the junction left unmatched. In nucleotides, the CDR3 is TGTGCCAGCAGTACCTCCGGGACAGGCCTATCGATGACCCAGTACTTC. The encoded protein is CASSTSGTGLSMTQYF.

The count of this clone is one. CDR3 nucleotides: TGTGCCAGCAGCCCAGTGGAGCAGTTCTTC. Translation: CASSPVEQFF. The chain couples TRBV4-2 to TRBJ2-1; D is uncertain. The V end lost 4 bases, the J end lost 10 bases, and 5 bases lay between the germline ends. CDR3 size: 10 residues. Germline assignment: CDR1 LGHNA and CDR2 YNFKEQ.

CDR3 sequence (DNA): TGTGCCAGTAGTCCCCGGGGGTTCTACGAGCAGTACTTC. Its protein is CASSPRGFYEQYF. The chain carries TRBV19 and TRBJ2-7; a possible D gene is TRBD2 (6 bases). Germline V gene data show CDR1 as LNHDA and CDR2 as SQIVND (reference sequence). The CDR3 runs to 13 residues. V was trimmed by 5 bases and J by 3 bases, leaving 11 bases between them.

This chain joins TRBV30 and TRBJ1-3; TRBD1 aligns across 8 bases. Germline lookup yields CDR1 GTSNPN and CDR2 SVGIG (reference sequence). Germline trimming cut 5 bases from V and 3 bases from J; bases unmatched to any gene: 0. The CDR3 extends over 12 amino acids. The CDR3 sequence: CAWGQGGNTIYF. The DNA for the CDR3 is TGTGCCTGGGGACAGGGTGGAAACACCATATATTTT.

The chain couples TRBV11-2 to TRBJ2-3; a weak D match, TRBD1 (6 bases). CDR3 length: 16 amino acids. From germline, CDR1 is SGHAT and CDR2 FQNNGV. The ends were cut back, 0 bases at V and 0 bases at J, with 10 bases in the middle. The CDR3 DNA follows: TGTGCCAGCAGCTTAGATTGGACAGCAAGCACAGATACGCAGTATTTT. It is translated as CASSLDWTASTDTQYF.

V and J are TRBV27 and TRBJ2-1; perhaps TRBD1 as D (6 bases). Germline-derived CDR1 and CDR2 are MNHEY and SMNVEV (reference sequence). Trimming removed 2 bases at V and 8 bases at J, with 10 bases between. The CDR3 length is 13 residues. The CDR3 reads CASSLRTVDEQFF. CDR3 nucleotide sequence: TGTGCCAGCAGTTTAAGGACAGTCGATGAGCAGTTCTTC.

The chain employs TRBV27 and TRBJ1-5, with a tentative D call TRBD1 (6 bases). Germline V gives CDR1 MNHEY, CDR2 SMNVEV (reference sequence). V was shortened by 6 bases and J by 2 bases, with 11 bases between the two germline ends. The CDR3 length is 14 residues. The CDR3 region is CASSTGFRNQPQHF. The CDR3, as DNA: TGTGCCAGCAGCACAGGGTTTCGCAATCAGCCCCAGCATTTT.